This T cell receptor (beta chain) was recovered during a study of OX40 agonist ivuxolimab in advanced cancers. CDR1 is MNHEY and CDR2 is SMNVEV in the germline V gene (reference sequence). Trimming removed 4 bases from V and 0 bases from J, with 16 bases in between. The CDR3 consists of 17 residues. Repertoires were generated with immunoSEQ multiplex PCR, while TCRdb's copy carries only in-frame clones and drops some. The sample lists over 75,000 clones, more than 80% occurring once. This specimen consisted of CD4+ or CD8+ T cells sorted from blood, obtained in a trial of the OX40 agonist ivuxolimab. The V and J genes are TRBV27 and TRBJ2-1; tentatively, D is TRBD2 (5 bases). The clonotype was recovered from an adult with an advanced solid tumor such as melanoma, head and neck, liver or kidney cancer. The CDR3 reads CASSSTEAVLSYNEQFF. As DNA, the CDR3 is TGTGCCAGCAGTTCCACCGAAGCGGTCCTCTCCTACAATGAGCAGTTCTTC.